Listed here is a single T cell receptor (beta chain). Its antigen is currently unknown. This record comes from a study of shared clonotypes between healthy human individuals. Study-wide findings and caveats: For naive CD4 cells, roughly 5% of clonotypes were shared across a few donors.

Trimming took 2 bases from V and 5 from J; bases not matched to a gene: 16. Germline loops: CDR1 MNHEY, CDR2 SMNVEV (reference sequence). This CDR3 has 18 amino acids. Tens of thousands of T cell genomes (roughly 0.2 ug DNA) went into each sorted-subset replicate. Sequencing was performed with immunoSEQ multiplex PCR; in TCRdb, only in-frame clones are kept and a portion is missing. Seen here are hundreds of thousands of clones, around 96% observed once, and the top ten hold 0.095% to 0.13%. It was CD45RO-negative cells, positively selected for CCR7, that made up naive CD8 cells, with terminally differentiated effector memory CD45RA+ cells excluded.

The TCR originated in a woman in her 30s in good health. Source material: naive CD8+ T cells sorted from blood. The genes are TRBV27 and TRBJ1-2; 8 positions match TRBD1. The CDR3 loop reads CASSLMSGTGPNLYGYTF. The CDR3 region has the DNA TGTGCCAGCAGTTTAATGTCCGGGACAGGACCCAACCTGTATGGCTACACCTTC.